This TCR beta chain appears in the sequencing data of a study of blood T cell repertoires in COVID-19. Overall study: COVID-19 samples, acute and convalescent, were from the United States, Italy and Spain. PBMCs, B-cell-depleted T cells, or T cells were the source of the cDNA or gDNA that made up the material.

Germline V gives CDR1 ENHRY, CDR2 SYGVKD. The V and J ends lost 0 bases and 6 bases, in that order; junction bases with no gene match: 8. The CDR3 has 15 amino acids. Original analysis: Counts of nucleated cells, estimated from reference gene primer amplification, were obtained. Some clones are missing from TCRdb's copy, which holds only in-frame ones; the method was immunoSEQ multiplex PCR. Clone size and V and J calls were adopted from that table, with D and trimming inferred from the DNA. The data show over 250,000 clones, with roughly 85% seen just once and more than 10% held by the top ten. The TCR was taken from a human donor in a cohort sampled during active COVID-19. V is TRBV10-3 and J is TRBJ2-7; 7 bases map to TRBD1. The sequenced sample consisted of peripheral blood. In DNA form, the CDR3 reads TGTGCCATCAGTGAGTCCCAAAGGGACAGCGCCGAGCAGTACTTC. Its translation is CAISESQRDSAEQYF.